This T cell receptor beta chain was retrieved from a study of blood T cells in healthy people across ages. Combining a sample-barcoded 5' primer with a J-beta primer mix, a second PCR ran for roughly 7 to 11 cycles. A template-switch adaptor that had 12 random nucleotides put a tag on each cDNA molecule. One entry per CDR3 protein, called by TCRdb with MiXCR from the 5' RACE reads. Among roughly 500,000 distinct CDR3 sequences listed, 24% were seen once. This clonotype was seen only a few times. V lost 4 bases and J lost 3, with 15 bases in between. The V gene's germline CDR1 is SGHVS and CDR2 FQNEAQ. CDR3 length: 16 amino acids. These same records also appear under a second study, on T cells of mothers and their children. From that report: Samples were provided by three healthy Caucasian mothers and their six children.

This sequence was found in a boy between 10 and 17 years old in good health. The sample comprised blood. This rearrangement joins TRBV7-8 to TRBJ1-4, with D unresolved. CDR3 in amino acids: CASSSPRDTSNEKLFF. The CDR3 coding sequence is TGTGCCAGCAGCTCCCCTAGAGACACGTCTAATGAAAAACTGTTTTTT. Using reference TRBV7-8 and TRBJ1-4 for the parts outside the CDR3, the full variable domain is GAGVSQSPRYKVAKRGQDVALRCDPISGHVSLFWYQQALGQGPEFLTYFQNEAQLDKSGLPSDRFFAERPEGSVSTLKIQRTQQEDSAVYLCASSSPRDTSNEKLFFGSGTQLSVL.